This TCR beta chain was captured in a study of cytomegalovirus exposure and HLA in healthy donors. Per the germline V gene, CDR1 is SGHDT and CDR2 is YYEEEE. The junction had 13 bases not matched to a gene; V was cut back by 6 bases and J by 10 bases. The CDR3 sequence is 14 residues long. This PCR relied on a set of 60 Vbeta primers and 13 Jbeta primers. Clones were sequenced by immunoSEQ multiplex PCR, and TCRdb holds only the in-frame ones, with some missing. The sample records more than 100,000 clones, roughly four fifths being singletons. This receptor was taken from a young woman in good health and CMV-seropositive. The sequencing sample was made of PBMCs. The V gene is TRBV5-6, the J gene TRBJ2-1, with 7 positions matching TRBD2. The CDR3 here is CASTRVEGTKEQFF. Written as DNA, the CDR3 is TGTGCCAGCACCCGGGTGGAGGGGACTAAGGAGCAGTTCTTC.